One sample yielded the 14 T cell receptor beta chains listed below, sequenced in a study of blood T cell repertoires in COVID-19. Repertoires were generated with immunoSEQ multiplex PCR, while TCRdb's copy carries only in-frame clones and drops some. The repertoire holds 150,000 or so clones, with around 78% as singletons. Source material: PBMCs or T cells enriched from blood (not recorded which). These TCRs come from a woman in her forties or fifties who had recovered from COVID-19.

The chain uses TRBV11-2 and TRBJ1-3, with D maybe TRBD1 (6 bases). This CDR3 has 17 amino acids. Trimming stripped 6 bases from V and 2 bases from J, with 20 bases between. CDR1 and CDR2 (germline): SGHAT, FQNNGV. Written as DNA, the CDR3 is TGTGCCAGCAGGATCCCCGGCAGGGGCCGGACTGGAAACACCATATATTTT. It is translated as CASRIPGRGRTGNTIYF. The variable domain in full, with the rest retrieved from reference TRBV11-2 and TRBJ1-3, is EAGVAQSPRYKIIEKRQSVAFWCNPISGHATLYWYQQILGQGPKLLIQFQNNGVVDDSQLPKDRFSAERLKGVDSTLKIQPAKLEDSAVYLCASRIPGRGRTGNTIYFGEGSWLTVV.

The chain combines TRBV7-3 with TRBJ1-3; D is possibly TRBD1 (6 bases). This CDR3 has 14 amino acids. Trimming pared 4 bases from V and 6 bases from J, leaving 13 bases between. Germline V gene data show CDR1 as SGHTA and CDR2 as FQGTGA. CDR3 nucleotides: TGTGCCAGCAGCTCGACAGGAGCCTCAAACACCATATATTTT. It codes for CASSSTGASNTIYF.

The chain recombines TRBV28 with TRBJ1-2; tentative D call: TRBD1 (5 bases). V lost 7 bases to trimming and J lost 2 bases, with 11 bases between them. The germline gives CDR1 MDHEN, CDR2 SYDVKM. This CDR3 region has 13 residues. The CDR3 reads CASIGAGNYGYTF. The CDR3 DNA sequence: TGTGCCAGCATAGGGGCAGGGAACTATGGCTACACCTTC.

This sequence joins TRBV6-4 and TRBJ2-1, with 8 positions matching TRBD2. Germline V gene data show CDR1 as MRHNA and CDR2 as SNTAGT. The CDR3 has 15 residues. Trimming at V came to 0 bases and at J to 6 bases, leaving 4 bases not matched to a gene. CDR3 bases: TGTGCCAGCAGTGACTCCGTCGGGGGGGCCAATGAGCAGTTCTTC. It translates to CASSDSVGGANEQFF.

The chain recombines TRBV28 with TRBJ1-2; tentative D call: TRBD1 (5 bases). The germline V gene has CDR1 MDHEN and CDR2 SYDVKM. The CDR3 sequence is 17 residues long. Deletions cut 0 bases from V and 5 bases from J, with 19 bases between. In nucleotides, the CDR3 is TGTGCCAGCAGTTTATGGAAGTTTATGGTACAGGAATATGGCTACACCTTC. It yields the protein CASSLWKFMVQEYGYTF.

This CDR3 reads CASSLAGQRALMKQFF. The CDR3 coding sequence is TGTGCCAGCAGCTTAGCGGGTCAGCGGGCCCTGATGAAGCAGTTCTTC. The gene calls are TRBV7-9 and TRBJ2-1; D may be TRBD2 (6 bases). CDR3 length equals 16 residues. Germline loops: CDR1 SEHNR, CDR2 FQNEAQ (reference sequence). The V and J ends lost 0 bases and 11 bases respectively, with 20 bases between them.

The chain carries TRBV11-2 and TRBJ1-4; D is perhaps TRBD1 (6 bases). Looked up from germline, CDR1 is SGHAT and CDR2 is FQNNGV. The ends were cut back, 1 base at V and 1 base at J, with 10 bases in the middle. The CDR3 is 16 residues long. The CDR3 protein is CASSLVLQGTNEKLFF. The DNA of the CDR3 is TGTGCCAGCAGCTTAGTTCTACAGGGAACTAATGAAAAACTGTTTTTT.

This clone turned up a few times. This chain joins TRBV7-2 and TRBJ2-7, with 7 bases aligning to TRBD2. Germline CDR1 is SGHTA and CDR2 is FQGNSA. The V segment lost 2 bases and the J segment 6 bases; nucleotides outside the gene matches: 7. The CDR3 runs to 14 residues. CDR3 sequence: CASSLRSGTGEQYV. CDR3 DNA: TGTGCCAGCAGCTTAAGGAGCGGGACGGGCGAGCAGTACGTC.

With respect to this clone: The same CDR3 also results from other DNA sequences found in this sample. The rearrangement joins TRBV19 to TRBJ1-5; 8 positions match TRBD1. Per germline, CDR1 LNHDA and CDR2 SQIVND (reference sequence). V was pared by 8 bases and J by 6 bases, with 3 bases of the junction left unmatched. There are 12 residues in the CDR3. The CDR3 bases are TGTGCCAGTTCCACAGGGGGTCAGCCCCAGCATTTT. This codes for CASSTGGQPQHF.

The rearrangement joins TRBV29-1 to TRBJ1-2; D remains unclear. V lost 5 bases and J lost 4, with 17 bases in between. This CDR3 region has 14 residues. The germline CDR1 and CDR2 sequences are SQVTM and ANQGSEA. The CDR3 DNA reads as TGCAGCGTTCAAGGTCCGGAGACCTTCTATGGCTACACCTTC. Its translation: CSVQGPETFYGYTF.

The chain has TRBV23-1 and TRBJ2-2; D call uncertain. TRBV23-1 is sorted into the ORF group, with uncertain function. CDR3 length: 16 residues. V dropped 3 bases and J dropped 6 bases, with 17 bases sitting between them. This CDR3 is CASSQVGSRSSGELFF. In nucleotides, the CDR3 is TGCGCCAGCAGTCAGGTTGGTAGCCGTTCCTCCGGGGAGCTGTTTTTT.

The chain has TRBV27 and TRBJ2-5, with D possibly TRBD2 on 6 matching bases. Germline CDR1 and CDR2: MNHEY and SMNVEV (reference sequence). This CDR3 has 13 residues. V lost 8 bases to trimming and J lost 6 bases, with 16 bases between them. Here the CDR3 reads CASLASSTKTQYF. The CDR3 nucleotides are TGTGCCAGCCTAGCGTCCAGTACAAAGACCCAGTACTTC.

V usage is TRBV19 and J usage is TRBJ2-3; a possible D gene is TRBD2 (5 bases). The germline V gene has CDR1 LNHDA and CDR2 SQIVND (reference sequence). The CDR3 runs to 19 residues. Trimming took off 0 bases at V and 1 base at J, with 20 bases between the two ends. CDR3 amino acids: CASSIDRPGKPGGTDTQYF. The DNA of the CDR3 is TGTGCCAGTAGTATAGATCGCCCGGGGAAACCTGGGGGCACAGATACGCAGTATTTT.

This clone was picked up one time. The rearrangement links TRBV10-3 to TRBJ1-5; a possible D gene is TRBD1 (6 bases). The CDR3 is made up of 14 amino acids. In germline, CDR1 is ENHRY, CDR2 SYGVKD. V was pared by 4 bases and J by 6 bases, with 13 bases between. As DNA, the CDR3 is TGTGCCATCAGTGTCGGGGGGGGCGTTCAGCCCCAGCATTTT. Its translation is CAISVGGGVQPQHF.